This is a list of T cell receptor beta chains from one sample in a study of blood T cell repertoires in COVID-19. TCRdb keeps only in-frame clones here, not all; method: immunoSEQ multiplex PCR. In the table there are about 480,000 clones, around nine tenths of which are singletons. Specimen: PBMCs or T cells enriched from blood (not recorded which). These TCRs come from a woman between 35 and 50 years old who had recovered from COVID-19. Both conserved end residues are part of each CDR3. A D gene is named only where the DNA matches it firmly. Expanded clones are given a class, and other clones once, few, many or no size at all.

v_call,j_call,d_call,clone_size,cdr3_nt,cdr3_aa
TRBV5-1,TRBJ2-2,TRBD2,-,TGCGCCAGCTCCCGGACTAGCGAGCTCGGGGAGCTGTTTTTT,CASSRTSELGELFF
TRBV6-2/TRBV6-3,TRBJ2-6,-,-,TGTGCCAGCAGCCTTAGACAGTTCTCTGGGGCCAACGTCCTGACTTTC,CASSLRQFSGANVLTF
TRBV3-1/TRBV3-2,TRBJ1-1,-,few,TGTGCCAGCAGCCAGGCCAGGGGCACTGAAGCTTTCTTT,CASSQARGTEAFF
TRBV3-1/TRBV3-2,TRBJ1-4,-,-,TGTGCCAGCAGCCCTCGACAGTCAACTAATGAAAAACTGTTTTTT,CASSPRQSTNEKLFF
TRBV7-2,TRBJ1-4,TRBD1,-,TGTGCCAGCAGCTTGACCGGGACAGCTAATAATAGACCGGGAAAACTGTTTTTT,CASSLTGTANNRPGKLFF
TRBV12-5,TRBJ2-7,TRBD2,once,TGTGCTAGTGGTACGGGACTAGCGGGAAGTCGGGAGCAGTACTTC,CASGTGLAGSREQYF
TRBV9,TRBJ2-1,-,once,TGTGCCAGCAGCGATACACCATCTAGCTCCAATGAGCAGTTCTTC,CASSDTPSSSNEQFF
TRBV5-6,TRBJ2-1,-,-,TGTGCCAGCAGCTTGGTTCCCCTCGATGAGCAGTTCTTC,CASSLVPLDEQFF
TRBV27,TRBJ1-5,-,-,TGTGCCAGCAGTTTGGGCGGGGTTGGGCAGCCCCAGCATTTT,CASSLGGVGQPQHF
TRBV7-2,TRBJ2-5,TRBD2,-,TGTGCCAGCAGCCCGCGGGGGTTACAAGAGACCCAGTACTTC,CASSPRGLQETQYF
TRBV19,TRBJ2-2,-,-,TGTGCCAGTAGGCGGGACAACACCGGGGAGCTGTTTTTT,CASRRDNTGELFF
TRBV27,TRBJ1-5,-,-,TGTGCCAGCAGTTTACAGAGTAGCGGGGTCGGGACCCAGCATTTT,CASSLQSSGVGTQHF
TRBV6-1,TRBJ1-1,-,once,TGTGCCAGCAGTGAAGACCCGAGGACTGAAGCTTTCTTT,CASSEDPRTEAFF